This paragraph covers one TCR beta chain sequence. V trimming: 2 bases; J trimming: 6 bases; junction bases outside the gene matches: 12. The CDR3 covers 16 residues. Germline V CDR1 and CDR2: KGHSH, LQKENI. These data come from a study of blood T cell repertoires in COVID-19. Across the study: Italy, Spain and the United States were the sources of the convalescent and acute COVID-19 samples. PBMCs, B-cell-depleted T cells, or T cells were the source of the cDNA or gDNA that made up the material.

Produced via immunoSEQ multiplex PCR; TCRdb's table is partial and in-frame only. The sample lists over 100,000 clones, around four fifths seen once, with about 10% in the top ten. This TCR derives from a man aged 40-50 years with active or convalescent COVID-19. The sample consisted of peripheral blood. The chain has TRBV18 and TRBJ2-7; TRBD1 matches at 8 bases. The CDR3 DNA is TGTGCCAGCTCACCAACTCCTGCGACAGGGGAACGCGAGCAGTACTTC. Its translation: CASSPTPATGEREQYF.